The 29 T cell receptor beta chains reported below all come from one sample, sequenced in a study of beta chain features in type 1 diabetes. Sequencing targeted expressed TCRB transcripts, as all isolated RNA had been reverse transcribed. The method was immunoSEQ multiplex PCR; TCRdb's version includes in-frame clones alone and lacks a portion of them. The sample has about 240,000 clones; roughly 30% are singletons. Source material: central memory CD4+ T cells from blood. Source of these receptors: a man aged 30 to 39 in good health.

On this clone itself: Other DNA sequences in the same sample also yield this CDR3. The V and J genes are TRBV2 and TRBJ2-3; TRBD1 matches 8 bases. CDR1 and CDR2 from the germline V gene are SNHLY and FYNNEI. The CDR3 is 15 residues long. The V and J ends lost 4 bases and 1 base, in that order; junction bases with no gene match: 4. CDR3 residues: CASSADRGGTDTQYF. DNA for the CDR3: TGTGCCAGCAGTGCAGACAGGGGTGGCACAGATACGCAGTATTTT. Full variable domain (remainder filled in from reference TRBV2 and TRBJ2-3): EPEVTQTPSHQVTQMGQEVILRCVPISNHLYFYWYRQILGQKVEFLVSFYNNEISEKSEIFDDQFSVERPDGSNFTLKIRSTKLEDSAMYFCASSADRGGTDTQYFGPGTRLTVL.

The chain joins TRBV18 to TRBJ1-2; D is unclear. Germline V gives CDR1 KGHSH, CDR2 LQKENI. The V and J ends lost 3 bases and 2 bases respectively, with 10 bases between them. The CDR3 totals 14 residues. CDR3 bases: TGTGCCAGCTCACCGGCGGAACAGAACTATGGCTACACCTTC. Residues: CASSPAEQNYGYTF.

This clone was counted between two and nine times. The V call is TRBV19, the J call TRBJ2-2, with D possibly being TRBD1 (5 bases). The CDR3 runs to 16 residues. The ends were cut back, 1 base at V and 7 bases at J, with 16 bases in the middle. CDR1 is LNHDA, CDR2 SQIVND, per germline (reference sequence). CDR3 amino acids: CASSIGRPGKVGELFF. The CDR3 DNA follows: TGTGCCAGTAGTATAGGAAGGCCAGGGAAGGTCGGGGAGCTGTTTTTT.

The table lists this clone with a few counts. The V and J genes are TRBV7-2 and TRBJ1-2; D not certain. V lost 2 bases and J 6 bases, leaving 16 bases between the germline ends. Germline CDR1 and CDR2: SGHTA and FQGNSA. This CDR3 contains 15 residues. CDR3 nucleotides: TGTGCCAGCAGCTTATTTGATTCAGGAAGGGATGGCTACACCTTC. Encoded protein: CASSLFDSGRDGYTF. Based on the CDR3 plus reference TRBV7-2 and TRBJ1-2, the full variable domain is GAGVSQSPSNKVTEKGKDVELRCDPISGHTALYWYRQSLGQGLEFLIYFQGNSAPDKSGLPSDRFSAERTGGSVSTLTIQRTQQEDSAVYLCASSLFDSGRDGYTFGSGTRLTVV.

The chain combines TRBV9 with TRBJ2-1; 16 positions agree with TRBD2. CDR1 and CDR2 (germline): SGDLS, YYNGEE. V was clipped by 3 bases and J by 7 bases; unmatched bases: 4. This CDR3 region has 16 residues. CDR3 protein: CASSEGLAGGTNEQFF. CDR3 in DNA: TGTGCCAGCAGCGAGGGACTAGCGGGAGGGACAAATGAGCAGTTCTTC.

This clone was observed a few times. The V gene is TRBV5-4, the J gene TRBJ1-1; possibly TRBD1 for D (6 bases). Germline V gene lookup returns CDR1 SGHNT and CDR2 YYREEE (reference sequence). Trimming removed 5 bases at V and 6 bases at J, with 20 bases between. This CDR3 comprises 15 residues. CDR3 loop: CASSFSGQTLAEAFF. The CDR3 DNA sequence: TGTGCCAGCAGTTTTTCCGGACAGACTTTGGCTGAAGCTTTCTTT.

This sequence joins TRBV2 and TRBJ2-1; no firm D call. This CDR3 is 11 amino acids long. The germline V gene encodes CDR1 SNHLY and CDR2 FYNNEI. Deletions cut 7 bases from V and 3 bases from J, with 4 bases between. Here the CDR3 reads CASTDYNEQFF. The CDR3 bases are TGTGCCAGCACCGACTACAATGAGCAGTTCTTC.

Regarding this clone: A clone one base away is much larger, so this may be a read error. The rearrangement links TRBV5-4 to TRBJ2-3; D is uncertain. The CDR3 spans 11 residues. The germline V and J ends were trimmed by 2 bases and 3 bases, with 1 base remaining between them. The V gene's germline CDR1 is SGHNT and CDR2 YYREEE (reference sequence). The CDR3 protein is CASSFTDTQYF. CDR3 DNA sequence: TGTGCCAGCAGCTTTACAGATACGCAGTATTTT.

This clone has only a few counts. This probably arose from a read error, given a far larger clone one base away. This chain links TRBV29-1 with TRBJ2-5; D may be TRBD1 (6 bases). V was pared by 7 bases and J by 1 base, with 10 bases between. The length of the CDR3 is 12 residues. Germline CDR1 SQVTM, CDR2 ANQGSEA. The CDR3 sequence is CSGAGVQETQYF. The CDR3 nucleotides are TGCAGCGGTGCAGGGGTCCAAGAGACCCAGTACTTC.

This clone was found many times. The rearrangement links TRBV9 to TRBJ2-1, with TRBD2 as a possible D gene (6 bases). Germline CDR1 and CDR2: SGDLS and YYNGEE. This CDR3 contains 17 residues. V shed 0 bases and J shed 4 bases, with 17 bases lying between them. CDR3 in amino acids: CASSVEITGAFYNEQFF. The CDR3 coding sequence is TGTGCCAGCAGCGTAGAGATTACGGGAGCCTTTTACAATGAGCAGTTCTTC.

This clone was counted a few times. The chain combines TRBV7-6 with TRBJ2-3; D may be TRBD1 or TRBD2 (5 bases each). The ends were cut back, 1 base at V and 3 bases at J, with 14 bases in the middle. This CDR3 spans 16 amino acids. Germline CDR1 is SGHVS and CDR2 is FNYEAQ. Written as DNA, the CDR3 is TGTGCCAGCAGCTTAGGGACCGGGGCCAGGACAGATACGCAGTATTTT. This gives the protein CASSLGTGARTDTQYF.

The chain carries TRBV7-8 and TRBJ1-1; D gene ambiguous. V gave up 1 base and J gave up 0 bases, with 6 bases separating them. Germline CDR1 and CDR2: SGHVS and FQNEAQ. The CDR3 has 14 amino acids. This CDR3 is CASSLGMMNTEAFF. DNA for the CDR3: TGTGCCAGCAGCTTAGGCATGATGAACACTGAAGCTTTCTTT.

This clone was observed a handful of times. This chain uses TRBV14 with TRBJ2-7; 7 nucleotides line up with TRBD2. The CDR3 covers 20 residues. The J segment lost 1 base and the V segment lost 5 bases, leaving 23 bases of the junction unmatched. CDR1 and CDR2 (germline): SGHDN, FVKESK. In DNA form, the CDR3 reads TGTGCCAGCAGCTCTTTCCCCGGGAGCGCTCTGGGGAGGGGTTCCTACGAGCAGTACTTC. It is translated as CASSSFPGSALGRGSYEQYF.

The genes are TRBV19 and TRBJ2-1, with 8 nucleotides matching TRBD2. The CDR3 has 16 residues. V gave up 5 bases and J gave up 9 bases; unmatched junction bases: 15. Germline CDR1 LNHDA, CDR2 SQIVND (reference sequence). The CDR3 region has the DNA TGTGCCAGTAGTCGAGTTGCGGGGGGCCCTACCGCTGAGCAGTTCTTC. This codes for CASSRVAGGPTAEQFF.

This chain links TRBV14 with TRBJ1-5; unclear D gene. V was clipped by 0 bases and J by 5 bases, with 5 bases between them. There are 13 residues in the CDR3. CDR1 is SGHDN and CDR2 is FVKESK in the germline V gene. The CDR3 sequence is CASSQDAHQPQHF. The CDR3 DNA reads as TGTGCCAGCAGCCAAGACGCCCATCAGCCCCAGCATTTT.

The CDR3 DNA reads as TGTGCCTGGAGCATCGGACTGGTGGATTCCGCTTTCTTT. The encoded protein is CAWSIGLVDSAFF. The V gene is TRBV30, the J gene TRBJ1-1; no clear D. Trimming removed 3 bases at V and 11 bases at J, with 19 bases between. Germline lookup yields CDR1 GTSNPN and CDR2 SVGIG (reference sequence). This CDR3 has 13 residues.

The sample holds a few counts of this clone. This sequence joins TRBV5-6 and TRBJ2-7; D not resolved. The germline V gene encodes CDR1 SGHDT and CDR2 YYEEEE. V lost 6 bases, J lost 2 bases, and 12 bases lay in between. The CDR3 is made up of 13 amino acids. CDR3 coding DNA: TGTGCCAGCACCGGCGGCAGACCCTACGAGCAGTACTTC. This translates into CASTGGRPYEQYF.

In this sample, this clone turned up many times. V and J are TRBV5-4 and TRBJ2-3; maybe TRBD2 (6 bases). Germline lookup yields CDR1 SGHNT and CDR2 YYREEE (reference sequence). CDR3 length: 12 amino acids. V lost 1 base, J lost 11 bases, and 11 bases lay in between. The DNA for the CDR3 is TGTGCCAGCAGCTTGCGGGAGTCTGGGCAGTATTTT. Its protein is CASSLRESGQYF.

The genes are TRBV19 and TRBJ2-3; TRBD1 matches at 7 bases. The CDR3 loop spans 13 amino acids. J lost 8 bases, V lost 9 bases, and 11 bases had no gene match. Per the germline V gene, CDR1 is LNHDA and CDR2 is SQIVND (reference sequence). The CDR3: CASIGTDESTQYF. CDR3 coding DNA: TGTGCCAGCATCGGGACAGATGAGTCTACGCAGTATTTT.

This clone occurred a few times. The same CDR3 can be traced to other DNA sequences in this sample. This chain joins TRBV5-1 and TRBJ2-3; possible D gene TRBD1, 5 bases. Germline CDR1 reads SGHRS; CDR2 reads YFSETQ. The CDR3 consists of 14 residues. The V gene lost 4 bases and the J gene lost 0 bases, with 9 bases spanning the gap. The CDR3 DNA reads as TGCGCCAGCAGCCTTGGACAAAGCACAGATACGCAGTATTTT. This translates into CASSLGQSTDTQYF.

The chain joins TRBV30 to TRBJ1-6, with D tentatively TRBD1 (5 bases). CDR3 length equals 13 residues. The V gene's germline CDR1 is GTSNPN and CDR2 SVGIG (reference sequence). V gave up 7 bases and J gave up 4 bases, with 11 bases separating them. The CDR3 reads CALGPGYNSPLHF. The CDR3, as DNA: TGTGCCTTGGGACCAGGGTATAATTCACCCCTCCACTTT.

The chain employs TRBV4-2 and TRBJ1-6; D might be TRBD1 (5 bases). Per the germline V gene, CDR1 is LGHNA and CDR2 is YNFKEQ. V was clipped by 1 base and J by 6 bases, with 10 bases between them. The CDR3 extends over 15 amino acids. In DNA, the CDR3 is TGTGCCAGCAGCCAAGCGGGACCGGCTAATTCACCCCTCCACTTT. It encodes CASSQAGPANSPLHF.

This rearrangement joins TRBV9 to TRBJ2-7; D gene unclear. Trimming removed 4 bases at V and 2 bases at J, with 10 bases between. Germline CDR1 is SGDLS and CDR2 is YYNGEE. The CDR3 covers 13 residues. The DNA for the CDR3 is TGTGCCAGCAGCTTCGGGCCCACCTACGAGCAGTACTTC. Translation: CASSFGPTYEQYF.

This clone was seen a few times. This chain connects TRBV2 to TRBJ2-7; 7 bases fit TRBD2. The V and J ends lost 0 bases and 5 bases, in that order; junction bases with no gene match: 7. This CDR3 comprises 15 residues. From germline, CDR1 is SNHLY and CDR2 FYNNEI. The CDR3 loop is CASSEATGGYHEQYF. CDR3 DNA: TGTGCCAGCAGTGAAGCGACGGGGGGTTACCACGAGCAGTACTTC.

This clone was observed a few times. J is TRBJ1-4 and V is TRBV10-3; no reliable D call. Germline V CDR1 and CDR2: ENHRY, SYGVKD. The CDR3 runs 15 residues. V was trimmed by 0 bases and J by 5 bases, leaving 10 bases between them. DNA of the CDR3: TGTGCCATCAGTGAGTCGAGAAAGGAAAATGAAAAACTGTTTTTT. Translating gives CAISESRKENEKLFF.

This clone has only a few counts. The chain has TRBV19 and TRBJ1-2; TRBD1 matches at 10 bases. Germline V CDR1 and CDR2: LNHDA, SQIVND (reference sequence). V lost 3 bases and J lost 4; bases outside the gene matches: 2. The CDR3 length is 14 residues. DNA of the CDR3: TGTGCCAGTAGTATGGGACAGGGGAGCTATGGCTACACCTTC. The encoded protein is CASSMGQGSYGYTF.

This chain joins TRBV19 and TRBJ2-3; unclear D gene. The CDR3 covers 16 residues. Germline values: CDR1 LNHDA, CDR2 SQIVND (reference sequence). V shed 6 bases and J shed 3 bases, with 19 bases lying between them. CDR3 sequence: CASSPPERHITDTQYF. CDR3 bases: TGTGCCAGTAGCCCCCCGGAGCGCCACATTACAGATACGCAGTATTTT.

This clone was detected a few times. The rearrangement uses TRBV7-9 and TRBJ2-6; maybe TRBD1 (6 bases). CDR3 length: 17 residues. Germline V CDR1 and CDR2: SEHNR, FQNEAQ (reference sequence). V lost 5 bases to trimming and J lost 0 bases, with 14 bases between them. CDR3 loop: CASSTGTFFSGANVLTF. The CDR3 DNA is TGTGCCAGCAGCACCGGGACATTTTTCTCTGGGGCCAACGTCCTGACTTTC.

On this clone: A read error is possible here, since a much larger clone lies one base away. The genes are TRBV11-2 and TRBJ2-5; D not certain. Germline loops: CDR1 SGHAT, CDR2 FQNNGV. This CDR3 has 12 amino acids. Deletions cut 2 bases from V and 4 bases from J, with 5 bases between. Here the CDR3 reads CASSLKGETQYF. Here the CDR3 DNA reads TGTGCCAGCAGCTTAAAGGGAGAGACCCAGTACTTC.